This TCR beta chain was sequenced during a study of Graves' ophthalmopathy and Graves' hyperthyroidism. The CDR3 length is 16 residues. Germline V lookup: CDR1 SEHNR, CDR2 FQNEAQ (reference sequence). Trimming cost V 5 bases and J 3 bases; bases outside gene matches: 11. The authors amplified TCR beta CDR3 regions from RNA transcripts. Second-round multiplex PCR followed a first-round RT-PCR using HTBI primers. TCRdb called the multiplex PCR reads again in MiXCR, with one record for every CDR3 protein. The table records 650,000 to 900,000 distinct CDR3 sequences, about 44% of them present only once. Sample: peripheral blood. The sequence was obtained from an adult man with Graves' ophthalmopathy. The chain carries TRBV7-9 and TRBJ2-5, with 8 nucleotides matching TRBD1. The CDR3 sequence: CASSQDGRQGKETQYF. CDR3 nucleotides: TGTGCCAGCAGCCAAGATGGTCGACAGGGGAAAGAGACCCAGTACTTC.